The 32 T cell receptor beta chains listed next were all sequenced from one sample in a study of cytomegalovirus exposure and HLA in healthy donors. This PCR relied on a set of 60 Vbeta primers and 13 Jbeta primers. Here immunoSEQ multiplex PCR was the method, and the copy in TCRdb shows in-frame clones only, minus some. The sample gives some 150,000 clones, just under 90% of which show up once; more than 4% is in the top ten. Input material: PBMCs. The receptors here all came from a woman younger than 45 in good health and CMV-seronegative.

This chain uses TRBV4-2 with TRBJ1-1; D may be TRBD1 (5 bases). Trimming shortened V by 5 bases and J by 5 bases, and 18 bases separated the two germline ends. CDR3 length: 15 residues. From germline, CDR1 is LGHNA and CDR2 YNFKEQ. The CDR3 DNA follows: TGTGCCAGCAGCTCACAGGAAATTCGACGGACTGAAGCTTTCTTT. It encodes CASSSQEIRRTEAFF.

The rearrangement uses TRBV28 and TRBJ2-5; 7 nucleotides agree with TRBD1. The J segment lost 5 bases and the V segment lost 4 bases, leaving 10 bases of the junction unmatched. This CDR3 has 15 amino acids. CDR1 and CDR2 (germline): MDHEN, SYDVKM. The CDR3 spells CASSSRRQGFETQYF. CDR3 coding DNA: TGTGCCAGCAGTTCCCGGAGACAGGGTTTCGAGACCCAGTACTTC. Full variable domain (missing parts from reference TRBV28 and TRBJ2-5): DVKVTQSSRYLVKRTGEKVFLECVQDMDHENMFWYRQDPGLGLRLIYFSYDVKMKEKGDIPEGYSVSREKKERFSLILESASTNQTSMYLCASSSRRQGFETQYFGPGTRLLVL.

CDR3 nucleotides: TGTGCCAGTAGTCCGGGACTAGCGGGAGCCACAGATACGCAGTATTTT. Amino acids: CASSPGLAGATDTQYF. The chain has TRBV19 and TRBJ2-3, with 14 bases aligning to TRBD2. V trimming: 5 bases; J trimming: 2 bases; junction bases outside the gene matches: 3. The germline V gene has CDR1 LNHDA and CDR2 SQIVND (reference sequence). The CDR3 is made up of 16 amino acids.

The rearrangement uses TRBV18 and TRBJ2-5; D ambiguous. Germline CDR1 and CDR2: KGHSH and LQKENI. V lost 2 bases to trimming and J lost 5 bases, with 9 bases between them. The CDR3 loop spans 13 amino acids. The CDR3, as DNA: TGTGCCAGCTCACCAGTAGCCGGCGAGACCCAGTACTTC. Translation gives CASSPVAGETQYF.

The chain couples TRBV7-2 to TRBJ1-2; 10 nucleotides line up with TRBD1. V shed 5 bases, J shed 3 bases, and the junction held 3 bases outside the gene matches. Germline V gene lookup returns CDR1 SGHTA and CDR2 FQGNSA. The CDR3 loop spans 14 amino acids. CDR3 protein: CASSETGGDYGYTF. The CDR3 DNA sequence: TGTGCCAGCAGCGAGACAGGGGGCGACTATGGCTACACCTTC. The variable domain in full, completed from reference TRBV7-2 and TRBJ1-2, reads GAGVSQSPSNKVTEKGKDVELRCDPISGHTALYWYRQSLGQGLEFLIYFQGNSAPDKSGLPSDRFSAERTGGSVSTLTIQRTQQEDSAVYLCASSETGGDYGYTFGSGTRLTVV.

The chain employs TRBV5-1 and TRBJ1-2; the match to TRBD1 covers 8 bases. Germline trimming cut 2 bases from V and 4 bases from J; bases unmatched to any gene: 1. CDR3 length equals 13 residues. The V gene's germline CDR1 is SGHRS and CDR2 YFSETQ. The DNA for the CDR3 is TGCGCCAGCAGCTTTGGACAGGGCTATGGCTACACCTTC. Translating it yields CASSFGQGYGYTF. The full variable domain, completed using reference TRBV5-1 and TRBJ1-2, is KAGVTQTPRYLIKTRGQQVTLSCSPISGHRSVSWYQQTPGQGLQFLFEYFSETQRNKGNFPGRFSGRQFSNSRSEMNVSTLELGDSALYLCASSFGQGYGYTFGSGTRLTVV.

J is TRBJ2-3 and V is TRBV2; TRBD2 aligns across 7 bases. Germline V gives CDR1 SNHLY, CDR2 FYNNEI. V was pared by 5 bases and J by 2 bases, with 4 bases of the junction left unmatched. The CDR3 extends over 14 amino acids. This CDR3 is CASSLAAYTDTQYF. The CDR3 coding sequence is TGTGCCAGCAGTCTAGCGGCCTACACAGATACGCAGTATTTT.

V usage is TRBV6-6 and J usage is TRBJ2-5; D possibly corresponds to TRBD1 (5 bases). The J call may be wrong; the DNA end is better matched by TRBJ2-7. This CDR3 is 12 amino acids long. The germline CDR1 and CDR2 sequences are MNHNY and SVGAGI (reference sequence). In DNA, the CDR3 is TGTGCCAGCAGTTTCAGGGAACCCGAGCAGTACTTC. Amino acid sequence: CASSFREPEQYF.

This clone was seen more than once but under ten times. The chain carries TRBV19 and TRBJ1-5; D possibly corresponds to TRBD1 (6 bases). V was trimmed by 4 bases and J by 7 bases, leaving 8 bases between them. This CDR3 comprises 12 residues. Germline V gene data show CDR1 as LNHDA and CDR2 as SQIVND (reference sequence). CDR3 nucleotides: TGTGCCAGTAGTACAGGGGCCCAGCCCCAGCATTTT. Translating it yields CASSTGAQPQHF.

CDR3 DNA: TGTGCCAGTAGTAGACTAGCGGGAGGCAATGAGCAGTTCTTC. Translation: CASSRLAGGNEQFF. This sequence joins TRBV19 and TRBJ2-1, with TRBD2 identical over 13 bases. V was clipped by 4 bases and J by 6 bases; unmatched bases: 0. Germline V lookup: CDR1 LNHDA, CDR2 SQIVND (reference sequence). The CDR3 runs to 14 residues. Based on the CDR3 plus reference TRBV19 and TRBJ2-1, the full variable domain is DGGITQSPKYLFRKEGQNVTLSCEQNLNHDAMYWYRQDPGQGLRLIYYSQIVNDFQKGDIAEGYSVSREKKESFPLTVTSAQKNPTAFYLCASSRLAGGNEQFFGPGTRLTVL.

This clone was observed a single time. The rearrangement uses TRBV5-1 and TRBJ1-2, with 8 bases matching TRBD1. Germline V gene lookup returns CDR1 SGHRS and CDR2 YFSETQ. V lost 3 bases, J lost 1 base, and 2 bases stayed unmatched. The CDR3 contains 14 residues. CDR3: CASSSGGSNYGYTF. In DNA form, the CDR3 reads TGCGCCAGCAGCTCAGGGGGCAGTAACTATGGCTACACCTTC.

The chain carries TRBV7-9 and TRBJ2-1; D is unresolved. The V gene lost 5 bases and the J gene lost 10 bases, with 9 bases spanning the gap. In germline, CDR1 is SEHNR, CDR2 FQNEAQ (reference sequence). The CDR3 consists of 11 residues. The CDR3 coding sequence is TGTGCCAGCAGCCCTCTCTTGGAGCAGTTCTTC. Translating it yields CASSPLLEQFF.

The chain recombines TRBV28 with TRBJ2-6; possibly TRBD1 for D (6 bases). The CDR3 is 15 residues long. Germline CDR1 is MDHEN and CDR2 is SYDVKM. Between the trimmed V and J ends, which lost 4 bases and 2 bases, there was a span of 9 bases. In DNA form, the CDR3 reads TGTGCCAGCAGTTCAGGGGCGGCTGGGGCCAACGTCCTGACTTTC. This codes for CASSSGAAGANVLTF.

The V call is TRBV18, the J call TRBJ2-7; 10 bases map to TRBD1. Germline trimming cut 4 bases from V and 3 bases from J; bases unmatched to any gene: 6. The CDR3 has 15 amino acids. The germline V gene encodes CDR1 KGHSH and CDR2 LQKENI. CDR3 residues: CASSRQGADFYEQYF. The DNA of the CDR3 is TGTGCCAGCTCACGACAGGGGGCCGATTTCTACGAGCAGTACTTC.

This clone is a singleton in its sample. This chain connects TRBV18 to TRBJ1-1; TRBD1 might be the D (5 bases). V was shortened by 3 bases and J by 10 bases, with 18 bases between the two germline ends. CDR3 length equals 14 residues. The germline V gene has CDR1 KGHSH and CDR2 LQKENI. CDR3 in amino acids: CASSPPGGSVGAFF. The DNA for the CDR3 is TGTGCCAGCTCACCTCCTGGGGGGTCGGTGGGAGCTTTCTTT.

The chain couples TRBV6-6 to TRBJ2-2; D unresolved. V lost 2 bases and J 0 bases, leaving 10 bases between the germline ends. Germline CDR1 MNHNY, CDR2 SVGAGI (reference sequence). The CDR3 extends over 16 amino acids. The CDR3 DNA sequence: TGTGCCAGCAGTTACCGTGGGCCACCGAACACCGGGGAGCTGTTTTTT. Protein: CASSYRGPPNTGELFF.

The chain couples TRBV7-2 to TRBJ2-2; D might be TRBD1 (6 bases). V shed 5 bases and J shed 0 bases, with 16 bases lying between them. From germline, CDR1 is SGHTA and CDR2 FQGNSA. The CDR3 contains 17 residues. The CDR3 DNA reads TGTGCCAGCAGCCAGGGGCCCGGATCCTCGAACACCGGGGAGCTGTTTTTT. Its protein product is CASSQGPGSSNTGELFF.

The rearrangement links TRBV5-1 to TRBJ2-7, with a weak D call TRBD1 (5 bases). Per the germline V gene, CDR1 is SGHRS and CDR2 is YFSETQ. V was pared by 2 bases and J by 5 bases, with 23 bases between. This CDR3 has 17 residues. The CDR3, as DNA: TGCGCCAGCAGCTTACTCGGGCCAGGGTCTCTGGGCGACGAGCAGTACTTC. Amino acids: CASSLLGPGSLGDEQYF. Variable domain in full (rest from reference TRBV5-1 and TRBJ2-7): KAGVTQTPRYLIKTRGQQVTLSCSPISGHRSVSWYQQTPGQGLQFLFEYFSETQRNKGNFPGRFSGRQFSNSRSEMNVSTLELGDSALYLCASSLLGPGSLGDEQYFGPGTRLTVT.

The chain carries TRBV4-3 and TRBJ2-7, with D perhaps matching TRBD1 (6 bases). Germline V gene data show CDR1 as LGHNA and CDR2 as YSLEER. CDR3 length: 16 amino acids. V lost 0 bases, J lost 1 base, and 13 bases lay in between. The CDR3 loop reads CASSQDVAGVSYEQYF. The CDR3 DNA follows: TGCGCCAGCAGCCAAGATGTAGCAGGGGTTTCCTACGAGCAGTACTTC.

The chain is built from TRBV28 and TRBJ2-7; D is unresolved. CDR1 is MDHEN, CDR2 SYDVKM, per germline. The CDR3 runs 12 residues. V was pared by 7 bases and J by 1 base, with 8 bases between. The CDR3 bases are TGTGCCAGCAATCGGGTTTCCTACGAGCAGTACTTC. It specifies CASNRVSYEQYF.

The chain recombines TRBV7-6 with TRBJ2-7, with 9 bases lining up with TRBD1. The CDR3 is 17 amino acids. V shed 2 bases, J shed 3 bases, and the junction held 11 bases outside the gene matches. Looked up from germline, CDR1 is SGHVS and CDR2 is FNYEAQ. CDR3 loop: CASSLTTGGTAIYEQYF. In DNA form, the CDR3 reads TGTGCCAGCAGCTTAACCACAGGGGGCACCGCCATCTACGAGCAGTACTTC.

The chain is built from TRBV5-1 and TRBJ2-4, with D hard to call. V lost 0 bases and J lost 0, with 13 bases in between. The CDR3 has 17 amino acids. Germline CDR1 is SGHRS and CDR2 is YFSETQ. Here the CDR3 reads CASSLAPGLLAKNIQYF. CDR3 nucleotides: TGCGCCAGCAGCTTGGCGCCAGGTTTACTAGCCAAAAACATTCAGTACTTC.

The genes are TRBV29-1 and TRBJ1-1; D remains unclear. The germline gives CDR1 SQVTM, CDR2 ANQGSEA. Trimming shortened V by 7 bases and J by 1 base, and 4 bases separated the two germline ends. The CDR3 covers 10 residues. CDR3 DNA: TGCAGCGCCCGGAACACTGAAGCTTTCTTT. Protein product: CSARNTEAFF.

V is TRBV5-6 and J is TRBJ1-2, with TRBD1 matching over 9 bases. CDR1 is SGHDT and CDR2 is YYEEEE in the germline V gene. The trim removed 5 bases at V and 5 bases at J, leaving 10 bases unmatched. CDR3 length equals 15 residues. This chain's CDR3 is CASRQRTGVPYGYTF. The CDR3 nucleotides are TGTGCCAGCAGACAAAGGACAGGGGTCCCTTATGGCTACACCTTC. Full variable domain (remainder filled in from reference TRBV5-6 and TRBJ1-2): DAGVTQSPTHLIKTRGQQVTLRCSPKSGHDTVSWYQQALGQGPQFIFQYYEEEERQRGNFPDRFSGHQFPNYSSELNVNALLLGDSALYLCASRQRTGVPYGYTFGSGTRLTVV.

Points on this clone: One end of the junction does not line up with germline, which may come from a read error. This sample also contains other DNA sequences that code for the same CDR3. DNA of the CDR3: TGTGCCAGCAGTTCCTACAGGGTTAACACTGAGGCTTTCTTT. Encoded protein: CASSSYRVNTEAFF. This chain connects TRBV28 to TRBJ1-1, with D perhaps TRBD1 (6 bases). In germline, CDR1 is MDHEN, CDR2 SYDVKM. The CDR3 is 14 amino acids. Combining the CDR3 with reference TRBV28 and TRBJ1-1 gives the whole variable domain DVKVTQSSRYLVKRTGEKVFLECVQDMDHENMFWYRQDPGLGLRLIYFSYDVKMKEKGDIPEGYSVSREKKERFSLILESASTNQTSMYLCASSSYRVNTEAFFGQGTRLTVV.

The chain is built from TRBV2 and TRBJ1-4; 9 bases agree with TRBD1. CDR1 and CDR2 (germline): SNHLY, FYNNEI. The V gene end was trimmed by 6 bases and the J gene end by 5 bases; junction bases not matched to a gene: 4. The CDR3 loop spans 14 amino acids. The CDR3 reads CASRSGQGNEKLFF. In DNA, the CDR3 is TGTGCCAGCAGAAGCGGACAGGGGAATGAAAAACTGTTTTTT.

The chain couples TRBV7-6 to TRBJ1-1; 7 bases map to TRBD1. The CDR3 is made up of 15 amino acids. Germline V gives CDR1 SGHVS, CDR2 FNYEAQ. J gave up 0 bases and V 5 bases, and 6 bases lay outside the gene matches. DNA of the CDR3: TGTGCCAGCAGCGCGCAACAGGGGATGAACACTGAAGCTTTCTTT. Encoded protein: CASSAQQGMNTEAFF. Based on the CDR3 plus reference TRBV7-6 and TRBJ1-1, the full variable domain is GAGVSQSPRYKVTKRGQDVALRCDPISGHVSLYWYRQALGQGPEFLTYFNYEAQQDKSGLPNDRFSAERPEGSISTLTIQRTEQRDSAMYRCASSAQQGMNTEAFFGQGTRLTVV.

The CDR3 nucleotides read TGTGCCAGCAGCGTGACAGTACGTCCTGAAAAACTGTTTTTT. Translating gives CASSVTVRPEKLFF. This chain links TRBV9 with TRBJ1-4; D is possibly TRBD1 (5 bases). From germline, CDR1 is SGDLS and CDR2 YYNGEE. The CDR3 contains 14 residues. V gave up 2 bases and J gave up 7 bases, with 12 bases separating them.

The V and J genes are TRBV5-4 and TRBJ2-3; 7 bases line up with TRBD1. Germline loops: CDR1 SGHNT, CDR2 YYREEE (reference sequence). This CDR3 contains 15 residues. V was clipped by 4 bases and J by 8 bases; unmatched bases: 13. CDR3 in amino acids: CASSLGGPVSTTQYF. CDR3 nucleotide sequence: TGTGCCAGCAGCCTAGGGGGCCCAGTTTCAACTACGCAGTATTTT.

The chain couples TRBV5-4 to TRBJ2-2, with 8 bases identical to TRBD1. The V and J ends lost 0 bases and 1 base, in that order; junction bases with no gene match: 2. There are 16 residues in the CDR3. Looked up from germline, CDR1 is SGHNT and CDR2 is YYREEE (reference sequence). Here the CDR3 reads CASSLGQGLNTGELFF. The DNA of the CDR3 is TGTGCCAGCAGCTTGGGACAGGGGTTGAACACCGGGGAGCTGTTTTTT.

The rearrangement links TRBV9 to TRBJ2-1; 9 bases are shared with TRBD2. Per the germline V gene, CDR1 is SGDLS and CDR2 is YYNGEE. The CDR3 has 19 residues. V was clipped by 0 bases and J by 1 base; unmatched bases: 11. CDR3 protein: CASSVAFDSGSRSYNEQFF. In nucleotides, the CDR3 is TGTGCCAGCAGCGTAGCCTTCGATAGCGGGAGTAGGTCCTACAATGAGCAGTTCTTC.

This clone was seen just once. CDR3 sequence reads: CASSFQVGTYEQYF. CDR3 DNA: TGTGCCAGCAGCTTTCAAGTTGGCACCTACGAGCAGTACTTC. This sequence joins TRBV5-6 and TRBJ2-7; D is unresolved. CDR1 SGHDT and CDR2 YYEEEE come from the germline V gene. V was trimmed by 2 bases and J by 2 bases, leaving 11 bases between them. The CDR3 spans 14 residues.